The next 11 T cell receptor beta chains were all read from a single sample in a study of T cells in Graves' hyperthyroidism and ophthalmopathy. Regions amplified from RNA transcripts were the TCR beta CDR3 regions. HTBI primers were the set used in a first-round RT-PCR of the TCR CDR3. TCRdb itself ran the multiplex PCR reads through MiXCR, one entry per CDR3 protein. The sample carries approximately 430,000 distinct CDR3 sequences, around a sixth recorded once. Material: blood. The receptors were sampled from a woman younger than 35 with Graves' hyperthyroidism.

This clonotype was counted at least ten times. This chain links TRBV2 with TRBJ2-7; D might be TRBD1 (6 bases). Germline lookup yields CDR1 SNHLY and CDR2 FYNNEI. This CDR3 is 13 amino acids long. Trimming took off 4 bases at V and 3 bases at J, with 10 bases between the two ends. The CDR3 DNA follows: TGTGCCAGCAGTGGACAGGAAAACTACGAGCAGTACTTC. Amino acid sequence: CASSGQENYEQYF.

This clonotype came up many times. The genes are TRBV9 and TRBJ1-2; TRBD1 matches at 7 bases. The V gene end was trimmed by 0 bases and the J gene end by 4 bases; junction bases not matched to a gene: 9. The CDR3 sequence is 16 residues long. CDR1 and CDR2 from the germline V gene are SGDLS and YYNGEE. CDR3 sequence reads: CASSVALRGQGYGYTF. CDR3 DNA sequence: TGTGCCAGCAGCGTAGCTCTGAGGGGGCAGGGCTATGGCTACACCTTC.

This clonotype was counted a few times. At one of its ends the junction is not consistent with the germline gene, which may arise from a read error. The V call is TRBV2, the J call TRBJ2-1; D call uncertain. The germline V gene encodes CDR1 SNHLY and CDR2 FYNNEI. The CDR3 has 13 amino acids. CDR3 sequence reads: CASSVAQHNEQLF. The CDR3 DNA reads TGTGCCAGCAGTGTAGCTCAGCACAATGAGCAGCTCTTC.

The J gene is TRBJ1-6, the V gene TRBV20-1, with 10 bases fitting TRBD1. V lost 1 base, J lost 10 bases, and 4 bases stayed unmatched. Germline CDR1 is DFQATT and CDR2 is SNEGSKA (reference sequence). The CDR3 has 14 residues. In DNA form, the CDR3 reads TGCAGTGCTAGAGCCGGGACAGGGGAATCACCCCTCCACTTT. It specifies CSARAGTGESPLHF.

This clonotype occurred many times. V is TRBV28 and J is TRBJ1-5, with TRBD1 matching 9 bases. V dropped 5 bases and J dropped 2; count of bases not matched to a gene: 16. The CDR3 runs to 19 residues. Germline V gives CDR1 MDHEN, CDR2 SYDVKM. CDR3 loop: CASSPPSNRGPVGNQPQHF. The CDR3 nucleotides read TGTGCCAGCAGTCCCCCTTCGAACAGGGGGCCGGTAGGCAATCAGCCCCAGCATTTT.

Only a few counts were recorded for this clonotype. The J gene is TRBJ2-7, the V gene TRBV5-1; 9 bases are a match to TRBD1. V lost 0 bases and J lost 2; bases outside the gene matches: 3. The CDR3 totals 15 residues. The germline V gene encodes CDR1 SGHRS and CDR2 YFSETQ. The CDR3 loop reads CASSLGTGETYEQYF. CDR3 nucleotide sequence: TGCGCCAGCAGCTTGGGGACAGGGGAAACCTACGAGCAGTACTTC. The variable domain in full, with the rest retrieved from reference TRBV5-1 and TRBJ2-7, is KAGVTQTPRYLIKTRGQQVTLSCSPISGHRSVSWYQQTPGQGLQFLFEYFSETQRNKGNFPGRFSGRQFSNSRSEMNVSTLELGDSALYLCASSLGTGETYEQYFGPGTRLTVT.

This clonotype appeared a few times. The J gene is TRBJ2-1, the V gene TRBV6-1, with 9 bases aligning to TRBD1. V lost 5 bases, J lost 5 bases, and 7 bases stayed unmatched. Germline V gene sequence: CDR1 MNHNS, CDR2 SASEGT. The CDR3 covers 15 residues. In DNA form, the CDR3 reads TGTGCCAGCAGTCAGGGACAGGGTGGGAACAATGAGCAGTTCTTC. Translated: CASSQGQGGNNEQFF.

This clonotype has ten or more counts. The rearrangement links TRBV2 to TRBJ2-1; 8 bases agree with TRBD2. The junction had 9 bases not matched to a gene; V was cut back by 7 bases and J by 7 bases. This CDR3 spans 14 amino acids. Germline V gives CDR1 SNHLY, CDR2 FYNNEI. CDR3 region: CASTTGRGVNEQFF. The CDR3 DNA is TGTGCCAGCACTACCGGGCGGGGGGTAAATGAGCAGTTCTTC.

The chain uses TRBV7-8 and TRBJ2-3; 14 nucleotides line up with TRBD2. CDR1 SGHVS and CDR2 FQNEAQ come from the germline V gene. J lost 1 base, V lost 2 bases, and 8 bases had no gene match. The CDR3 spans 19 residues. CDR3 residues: CASSLTPGLAGAGTDTQYF. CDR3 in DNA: TGTGCCAGCAGCTTAACTCCGGGACTAGCGGGGGCCGGCACAGATACGCAGTATTTT. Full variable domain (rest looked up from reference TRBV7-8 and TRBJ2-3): GAGVSQSPRYKVAKRGQDVALRCDPISGHVSLFWYQQALGQGPEFLTYFQNEAQLDKSGLPSDRFFAERPEGSVSTLKIQRTQQEDSAVYLCASSLTPGLAGAGTDTQYFGPGTRLTVL.

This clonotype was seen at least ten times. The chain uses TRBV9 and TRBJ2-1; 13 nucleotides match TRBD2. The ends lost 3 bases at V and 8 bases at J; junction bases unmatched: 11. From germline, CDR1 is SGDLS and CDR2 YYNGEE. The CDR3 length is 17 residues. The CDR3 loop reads CASSAWTSGGLQDEQFF. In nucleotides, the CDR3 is TGTGCCAGCAGCGCCTGGACTAGCGGGGGACTACAGGATGAGCAGTTCTTC.

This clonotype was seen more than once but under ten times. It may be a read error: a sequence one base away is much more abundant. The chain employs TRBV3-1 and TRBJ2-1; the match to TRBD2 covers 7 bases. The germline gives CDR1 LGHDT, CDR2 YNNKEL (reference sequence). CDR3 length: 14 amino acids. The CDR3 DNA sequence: TGTGCCAGCAGCCTCCGGGAGGTGCACAATGGGCAGTTCTTC. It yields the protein CASSLREVHNGQFF.